A selection of T cell receptor beta chains follows, all from one sample in a study of regulatory T cells in long-lasting Graves disease. MiXCR was run by TCRdb on the multiplex PCR reads, yielding one entry per CDR3 protein. The sample comprises hundreds of thousands of distinct CDR3 sequences, over 15% of which are singletons, and around a tenth rests with the top ten. The same sample was also used in a study of T cells in Graves' hyperthyroidism and ophthalmopathy.

This sample comprised peripheral blood mononuclear cells (PBMCs), obtained at new diagnosis, from a patient treated with antithyroid drugs. The receptors here all came from a woman aged 25 to 39 with Graves disease. The CDR3 runs from the conserved cysteine through the conserved F or W. Clone sizes are given selectively: once, few, many, or a class where the clone is expanded.

v_call	j_call	clone_size	cdr3_aa
TRBV7-2	TRBJ2-7	many	CASSLLGSAYEQYF
TRBV4-1	TRBJ1-1	-	CASSQKTSRNTEAFF
TRBV5-1	TRBJ1-1	many	CASSVRGTEAFF
TRBV9	TRBJ2-1	many	CASSVVPRTSGGEQFF
TRBV20-1	TRBJ2-7	many	CSVQTGTAESSYEQYF
TRBV28	TRBJ2-7	many	CASRPGTVYEQYF
TRBV4-3	TRBJ2-5	-	CASSQERRVRTVQETQYF
TRBV5-4	TRBJ2-1	-	CASSLVGLASFYEQFF
TRBV24-1	TRBJ1-5	-	CATSDPDGGDQPQHF
TRBV28	TRBJ2-7	many	CASSFYLPGVEQYF
TRBV20-1	TRBJ2-5	-	CSASGLNQETQYF
TRBV28	TRBJ2-3	many	CASSLRASGSADTQYF
TRBV20-1	TRBJ1-1	few	CSARAGSGENTEAFF
TRBV7-8	TRBJ2-4	many	CASSQTVQTTTQYF
TRBV7-9	TRBJ1-2	-	CASSFKEGDGYTF
TRBV9	TRBJ1-6	many	CASSVEVGSSYNSPLHF
TRBV29-1	TRBJ1-2	many	CSTFTGTGVRGYTF
TRBV5-5	TRBJ2-6	-	CASSLGDRFSSGANVLTF
TRBV28	TRBJ1-5	-	CASSFEMTVSNQPQHF
TRBV7-2	TRBJ1-1	many	CASSLGWGGNTEAFF
TRBV6-1	TRBJ1-1	-	CASSELLLMDTEASF
TRBV11-2	TRBJ1-6	few	CASSPLMLATGGWGWSPLHF
TRBV11-2	TRBJ2-7	many	CASKVLWASGRAEQYF
TRBV28	TRBJ2-7	many	CASSLEGTAYEQYF
TRBV20-1	TRBJ2-3	many	CSARLVWDTQYF
TRBV10-3	TRBJ2-7	-	CAIGTSLDSYEQYF
TRBV20-1	TRBJ2-1	-	CSAREGPRRLTYNEQFF
TRBV11-2	TRBJ2-2	many	CASSPRLAEFTGELFF
TRBV4-1	TRBJ2-5	-	CASSQASRSSYQETQYF
TRBV6-9	TRBJ2-7	many	CASSWTTSGRAEQYF
TRBV2	TRBJ2-7	many	CASSDPGLHTF
TRBV18	TRBJ2-5	-	CASSPPNKYQETQYF
TRBV19	TRBJ1-2	-	CASSVQGADGYTF
TRBV5-1	TRBJ2-5	-	CASSLPDNQETQYF
TRBV30	TRBJ2-1	-	CAWRLAGYNEQFF
TRBV29-1	TRBJ2-1	-	CSVLRGTSGPDGQFF
TRBV18	TRBJ1-1	many	CASSPGRVDTEAFF
TRBV20-1	TRBJ1-4	many	CSARWGRGGEKLFF
TRBV4-1	TRBJ1-2	many	CASRAGYGYTF
TRBV6-1	TRBJ2-7	few	CAAGYIPGQWPYEQYF
TRBV5-8	TRBJ2-3	-	CASSLATLTDTQYF
TRBV6-1	TRBJ2-7	many	CASSEAKREMHEQYF
TRBV19	TRBJ2-1	many	CASTSRVDSYNEQFF
TRBV18	TRBJ2-7	-	CASSPTGTSGGEQYF
TRBV11-2	TRBJ1-2	-	CASSQDGEIGGYTF
TRBV6-2/TRBV6-3	TRBJ2-6	few	CASSPRDGTSGANVLTF
TRBV7-9	TRBJ2-7	many	CASSLGTQGSREQYF
TRBV3-1	TRBJ1-1	many	CASSQAGPAFF
TRBV12-3/TRBV12-4	TRBJ1-5	many	CASSTNRDSPRNQPQHF
TRBV30	TRBJ2-5	many	CAWSILGLAEETQYF
TRBV18	TRBJ1-2	many	CASSPKRSTGVYGYTF
TRBV30	TRBJ1-1	many	CAWGPGEAMVNTEAFF
TRBV5-1	TRBJ1-2	few	CASSLEPRRTDYGYTF
TRBV19	TRBJ2-7	many	CASSSPGQASYEQYF
TRBV5-6	TRBJ2-1	-	CASSLPLGTANEQFF